This TCR beta chain stems from a study of blood T cell repertoires in COVID-19. Study-wide background: Material from acute and convalescent COVID-19 was sourced from the United States, Italy and Spain.

Study processing details: Counts of nucleated cells, estimated from reference gene primer amplification, were obtained. This table comes from immunoSEQ multiplex PCR, and its TCRdb copy is limited to in-frame clones, with some not included. V and J calls and clone size are those listed in that table; D and trimming were worked out from the DNA. This sample has fewer than 700,000 clones, with about 89% found just once. The Seattle patients joined while their infection was active and were tracked longitudinally afterward. Only a few counts were recorded for this clone. The CDR3 is 14 amino acids. Unmatched junction bases numbered 5, after V lost 4 bases and J lost 2 bases. Germline assignment: CDR1 MGHRA and CDR2 YSYEKL.

Sequenced material: peripheral blood. This TCR was sampled from a woman aged 45-65 years with COVID-19, enrolled during active disease. The V gene is TRBV4-1, the J gene TRBJ2-7; 7 bases map to TRBD1. DNA for the CDR3: TGCGCCAGCAGCCGACCGGGACAGACCTACGAGCAGTACTTC. Its protein is CASSRPGQTYEQYF.